This TCR beta chain comes out of a study of blood T cell repertoires in COVID-19. At the level of the study: Spain, Italy and the United States supplied samples that represented acute and convalescent COVID-19. The cDNA or gDNA used as material had been derived from T cells, B-cell-depleted T cells, or PBMCs.

In the original processing: From reference gene primer amplification, estimates of nucleated cell counts were derived. Method: immunoSEQ multiplex PCR; TCRdb's copy keeps in-frame clones and lacks some. V and J calls and clone size are as listed in that table; D and trimming were resolved from the DNA. The sample has some 150,000 clones; more than 75% are singletons. Germline V gene lookup returns CDR1 SGHRS and CDR2 YFSETQ. V was shortened by 0 bases and J by 5 bases, with 18 bases between the two germline ends. The CDR3 runs 16 residues. The TCR comes from a man aged 45 to 65 with active COVID-19. V gene TRBV5-1 combines with J gene TRBJ2-7; the D is unclear. Sequenced: peripheral blood. This CDR3 is CASSLVVSASLDEQYF. The CDR3 bases are TGCGCCAGCAGCTTGGTTGTGTCAGCGAGCCTTGACGAGCAGTACTTC.